This T cell receptor beta chain derives from a study of T cell responses to AZD1222 COVID-19 vaccine (dated by TCRdb to about 2021). At the level of the whole study: A total of under 250 trial participants underwent TCR sequencing, of whom about 210 had received two doses of AZD1222 and some 25 had received two doses of the MenACWY control vaccine. Trial participants were enrolled by age into 18-55, 56-69 and 70-plus year subgroups, with 148, 28 and 57 TCR-sequenced participants respectively. The investigation overall reported the following: Because no samples from the day 14 peak response were available, repertoires could be characterized only after the peak T cell response. The 56-69-year group was small, and its depth increase did not reach significance, likely because of low power. Only six AZD1222 recipients were SARS-CoV-2 seropositive at baseline, limiting conclusions about previously exposed vaccinees. A significant rise in spike-specific TCR breadth and depth was observed after two AZD1222 doses relative to day 0 and relative to MenACWY recipients. Vaccine-associated CD4 TCRs spanned the whole spike protein, with dominant responses in regions 160-218 and 743-854. Reportedly, close to half of the unique spike-specific TCRs recognized epitopes lying outside the regions that are mutated in the B.1.351 and B.1.1.7 variants. Participants were mostly white British, with more females than males. The authors suggested clonal diversity may have been underestimated.

The V and J ends are trimmed by 1 base and 1 base, leaving 7 bases between them. Reading the germline V gene (reference sequence) gives CDR1 LGHDT and CDR2 YNNKEL. Including the terminal cysteine and phenylalanine, the CDR3 comprises 14 residues. Only the CDR3 DNA is retained, 42 bases long and in frame from the first base. As regards this clone: The antigen this receptor binds is unknown. No much larger clonotype is one base removed from it; base qualities were not supplied.

This sample's time point label indicates: about 28 days (+/-7) after the second vaccine dose. AZD1222 recipients with second doses at about 4 weeks or about 12 weeks were pooled, because spike-specific TCR depth and breadth did not differ between schedules. Vaccinee samples came from UK trials COV001 and COV002, including a single-blind randomized controlled phase 2/3 trial of AZD1222 (ChAdOx1 nCoV-19) in healthy adults. Trial participant PBMC samples were collected at day 0 and day 28 after the second dose for TCRbeta chain sequencing. The CDR3 regions of human TCRbeta chains were subjected to immunosequencing. The paper's processing steps were these. Repertoire TCRs were checked for matches against a reference library of SARS-CoV-2-specific TCRs that had been generated using the MIRA antigen-specificity platform. Breadth meant the fraction of unique TCRs that were SARS-CoV-2-associated, whereas depth meant the fraction of total T cells that were SARS-CoV-2-associated. Using the MIRA data, each spike-specific TCR was mapped to the spike region that the TCR reacts to and placed in a CD4 or CD8 class. Log10-transformed breadth and depth values were compared by one-way ANOVA with Sidak's multiple comparisons tests. The immuneACCESS repertoire file appears here via TCRdb, limited to in-frame rearrangements. These files lack a portion of the clones; in checked studies, under half of the deficit traces to unresolved V genes, and the cause of the others is not known. The V and J calls and clone size are taken from that table; D and trimming were inferred from the DNA. This sample has 180,000 or so clones in its table, and 90% to 95% of those were observed once. The ten largest clones add up to over 0.95% of the sample.

Sample: peripheral blood, taken 28 days after the second AZD1222 dose. This clonotype originated in an adult who received the AZD1222 COVID-19 vaccine. Recombination connected TRBV3-1 (or the pseudogene TRBV3-2) to TRBJ1-1; TRBD1 is a weak D gene call, 5 bases matching. The sequence in DNA is TGTGCCAGCAGCCAAGCGGGGGAGAACACTGAAGCTTTCTTT. The translation is CASSQAGENTEAFF.